These 20 T cell receptor beta chains share one sample of origin, sequenced in a study of blood T cell repertoires in COVID-19. Sequencing used immunoSEQ multiplex PCR; TCRdb keeps in-frame clones, though not all of them. The table includes about 360,000 clones, approximately 87% detected once. What was sequenced was PBMCs or T cells enriched from blood (not recorded which). These receptors came from a man aged 25-40 years who had recovered from COVID-19.

This chain joins TRBV10-3 and TRBJ1-2, with D tentatively TRBD1 (6 bases). CDR3 length: 13 amino acids. Deletions cut 5 bases from V and 6 bases from J, with 13 bases between. Germline CDR1 reads ENHRY; CDR2 reads SYGVKD. The CDR3 spells CAISLDRFDGYTF. The CDR3 DNA is TGTGCCATCAGTTTAGACAGGTTCGATGGCTACACCTTC.

The chain uses TRBV7-3 and TRBJ2-3, with D uncertain. Germline CDR1 and CDR2: SGHTA and FQGTGA. CDR3 length: 13 amino acids. The ends were cut back, 5 bases at V and 0 bases at J, with 6 bases in the middle. The CDR3 DNA follows: TGTGCCAGCAGCGGCTCTAGCACAGATACGCAGTATTTT. Its protein is CASSGSSTDTQYF.

A single count supports this clone. DNA for the CDR3: TGCGCCAGCAGCTACAACGCCCCCAACTATAATTCACCCCTCCACTTT. It codes for CASSYNAPNYNSPLHF. The V and J genes are TRBV5-1 and TRBJ1-6; no reliable D call. V shed 3 bases and J shed 3 bases, with 13 bases lying between them. This CDR3 is 16 amino acids long. CDR1 and CDR2 from the germline V gene are SGHRS and YFSETQ.

The rearrangement joins TRBV2 to TRBJ2-1, with 8 bases matching TRBD1. The CDR3 has 15 residues. Germline CDR1 is SNHLY and CDR2 is FYNNEI. The V gene end was trimmed by 3 bases and the J gene end by 7 bases; junction bases not matched to a gene: 8. The CDR3 DNA follows: TGTGCCAGCAGTGATTACAGGGGGTTGAGGAATGAGCAGTTCTTC. This sequence encodes CASSDYRGLRNEQFF.

J is TRBJ1-4 and V is TRBV5-1; TRBD1 aligns across 9 bases. The CDR3 spans 16 residues. CDR1 and CDR2 (germline): SGHRS, YFSETQ. V shed 4 bases, J shed 7 bases, and the junction held 11 bases outside the gene matches. DNA of the CDR3: TGCGCCAGCAGCATCCGGGACAGGGTAGGGAGTGAAAAACTGTTTTTT. It yields the protein CASSIRDRVGSEKLFF.

This chain links TRBV14 with TRBJ1-1, with a possible D match to TRBD1 (5 bases). This CDR3 spans 14 amino acids. In germline, CDR1 is SGHDN, CDR2 FVKESK. V was trimmed by 0 bases and J by 4 bases, leaving 9 bases between them. CDR3 residues: CASSQELGVTEAFF. CDR3 bases: TGTGCCAGCAGCCAAGAGTTAGGGGTCACTGAAGCTTTCTTT.

This chain links TRBV11-2 with TRBJ1-2, with D possibly TRBD1 on 6 matching bases. This CDR3 contains 15 residues. The germline gives CDR1 SGHAT, CDR2 FQNNGV. V was shortened by 4 bases and J by 0 bases, with 12 bases between the two germline ends. The CDR3 DNA reads TGTGCCAGCAGCTCGGGGGGCGGAGCTAACTATGGCTACACCTTC. This gives the protein CASSSGGGANYGYTF.

The rearrangement joins TRBV7-9 to TRBJ1-6; TRBD1 is a possible D gene (6 bases). CDR1 is SEHNR and CDR2 is FQNEAQ in the germline V gene (reference sequence). Trimming pared 4 bases from V and 10 bases from J, leaving 14 bases between. The length of the CDR3 is 14 residues. This CDR3 reads CASSYNQGPSPLHF. The CDR3 region has the DNA TGTGCCAGCAGCTACAATCAGGGGCCCTCACCCCTCCACTTT. The full variable domain, its missing parts supplied by reference TRBV7-9 and TRBJ1-6, is DTGVSQNPRHKITKRGQNVTFRCDPISEHNRLYWYRQTLGQGPEFLTYFQNEAQLEKSRLLSDRFSAERPKGSFSTLEIQRTEQGDSAMYLCASSYNQGPSPLHFGNGTRLTVT.

A remark on this clone: The same CDR3 arises from other DNA sequences in this sample as well. Here the CDR3 DNA reads TGTGCCAGTAGTCTTGACAGGGATCAGCCCCAGCATTTT. Its protein product is CASSLDRDQPQHF. This sequence joins TRBV19 and TRBJ1-5; 7 bases agree with TRBD1. The V gene's germline CDR1 is LNHDA and CDR2 SQIVND (reference sequence). J lost 5 bases, V lost 5 bases, and 3 bases had no gene match. The CDR3 is made up of 13 amino acids.

This rearrangement joins TRBV19 to TRBJ1-2; TRBD1 aligns across 8 bases. The CDR3 extends over 14 amino acids. The V segment lost 5 bases and the J segment 4 bases; nucleotides outside the gene matches: 6. The germline V gene encodes CDR1 LNHDA and CDR2 SQIVND (reference sequence). The CDR3 is CASSVRGLGYGYTF. In nucleotides, the CDR3 is TGTGCCAGTAGTGTCAGGGGGCTTGGCTATGGCTACACCTTC.

This chain connects TRBV30 to TRBJ2-7, with TRBD1 as a possible D gene (5 bases). The germline CDR1 and CDR2 sequences are GTSNPN and SVGIG (reference sequence). The CDR3 contains 13 residues. V was shortened by 3 bases and J by 2 bases, with 11 bases between the two germline ends. The CDR3 sequence is CAWSTGSPYEQYF. The DNA of the CDR3 is TGTGCCTGGAGCACAGGATCGCCCTACGAGCAGTACTTC.

The chain links TRBV18 to TRBJ1-3, with unresolved D. CDR1 is KGHSH and CDR2 is LQKENI in the germline V gene. Trimming took 8 bases from V and 3 from J, leaving 14 bases between them. The CDR3 is 14 amino acids. CDR3 coding DNA: TGTGCCAGCAACCCGGCGGGTGGTGGAAACACCATATATTTT. Translated, it gives CASNPAGGGNTIYF.

This clone was counted a single time. The chain is built from TRBV9 and TRBJ1-2, with 7 nucleotides matching TRBD1. With 3 bases clipped from V and 4 bases from J, the junction kept 9 bases outside the gene matches. The germline V gene encodes CDR1 SGDLS and CDR2 YYNGEE. The CDR3 contains 15 residues. Here the CDR3 DNA reads TGTGCCAGCAGCGCCCAAGGGGGACAGATCTATGGCTACACCTTC. Translation: CASSAQGGQIYGYTF. Filled out from reference TRBV9 and TRBJ1-2, the complete variable domain reads DSGVTQTPKHLITATGQRVTLRCSPRSGDLSVYWYQQSLDQGLQFLIQYYNGEERAKGNILERFSAQQFPDLHSELNLSSLELGDSALYFCASSAQGGQIYGYTFGSGTRLTVV.

The CDR3 here is CASSKTGDGDTQYF. In nucleotides, the CDR3 is TGTGCCAGCAGCAAAACAGGGGACGGGGATACGCAGTATTTT. The chain carries TRBV5-6 and TRBJ2-3, with TRBD1 identical over 7 bases. Germline trimming cut 4 bases from V and 6 bases from J; bases unmatched to any gene: 8. The germline V gene encodes CDR1 SGHDT and CDR2 YYEEEE. The CDR3 covers 14 residues.

The sample holds one count of this clone. The chain employs TRBV9 and TRBJ2-1, with a possible D match to TRBD2 (7 bases). Deletions cut 0 bases from V and 7 bases from J, with 11 bases between. From germline, CDR1 is SGDLS and CDR2 YYNGEE. CDR3 size: 14 residues. CDR3 loop: CASSVGRGPNEQFF. In nucleotides, the CDR3 is TGTGCCAGCAGCGTAGGGCGGGGGCCAAATGAGCAGTTCTTC.

This chain links TRBV6-7 with TRBJ1-5, with TRBD1 matching 9 bases. TRBV6-7 is an open reading frame whose function is uncertain. The CDR3 extends over 19 amino acids. V lost 0 bases, J lost 4 bases, and 13 bases stayed unmatched. CDR3 in amino acids: CASSYSRPGQGRLNQPQHF. The CDR3 region has the DNA TGTGCCAGCAGTTACTCTCGACCGGGACAGGGTAGATTGAATCAGCCCCAGCATTTT.

The rearrangement uses TRBV5-1 and TRBJ2-1; 12 bases fit TRBD2. V lost 8 bases and J lost 8; bases outside the gene matches: 17. The CDR3 contains 17 residues. Germline CDR1 reads SGHRS; CDR2 reads YFSETQ. This CDR3 is CASNLRALAGGSHEQFF. The CDR3 coding sequence is TGCGCCAGTAACCTCAGGGCTCTAGCGGGGGGGAGTCATGAGCAGTTCTTC.

This clone was counted only a few times. This chain joins TRBV11-2 and TRBJ2-7; D is ambiguous. V was clipped by 3 bases and J by 13 bases, with 19 bases between them. CDR3 length: 13 amino acids. Per the germline V gene, CDR1 is SGHAT and CDR2 is FQNNGV. The CDR3, as DNA: TGTGCCAGCAGCTTCACCGGGTCCCCCTCGAATTACTTC. As protein: CASSFTGSPSNYF.

This chain uses TRBV3-1 (or the pseudogene TRBV3-2) with TRBJ2-7, with D unresolved. V dropped 1 base and J dropped 4 bases, with 5 bases sitting between them. The CDR3 contains 12 residues. Germline lookup yields CDR1 LGHDT and CDR2 YNNKEL (reference sequence). In DNA, the CDR3 is TGTGCCAGCAGCCAAGTGGAGTACGAGCAGTACTTC. Translating gives CASSQVEYEQYF.

This clone was observed a handful of times. V gene TRBV6-5 combines with J gene TRBJ2-7; TRBD1 agrees at 8 bases. J lost 1 base, V lost 9 bases, and 8 bases had no gene match. The CDR3 runs 14 residues. CDR1 and CDR2 from the germline V gene are MNHEY and SVGAGI. In DNA form, the CDR3 reads TGTGCCAGTAACATAAGGACAGGGTCCTACGAGCAGTACTTC. Its translation is CASNIRTGSYEQYF.